Presented here are 9 T cell receptor beta chains from one specimen sequenced in a study of shared clonotypes between healthy human individuals. The table came from immunoSEQ multiplex PCR; TCRdb's copy has only in-frame clones and leaves some out. The sample carries millions of clones, 90% to 95% recorded once. The sequencing sample was made of naive CD4+ T cells sorted from blood. The subset: CD45RA+ positively selected. These receptors were collected from a man in his late teens or twenties in good health.

The chain has TRBV19 and TRBJ2-7; TRBD2 matches at 7 bases. Germline assignment: CDR1 LNHDA and CDR2 SQIVND (reference sequence). V lost 3 bases to trimming and J lost 3 bases; unmatched junction nucleotides: 14. The length of the CDR3 is 17 residues. The CDR3 DNA reads as TGTGCCAGTAGTATCTATGGCCGGGGCGGGAGCCTCTACGAGCAGTACTTC. This encodes CASSIYGRGGSLYEQYF. Supplemented by reference TRBV19 and TRBJ2-7, the full variable domain reads DGGITQSPKYLFRKEGQNVTLSCEQNLNHDAMYWYRQDPGQGLRLIYYSQIVNDFQKGDIAEGYSVSREKKESFPLTVTSAQKNPTAFYLCASSIYGRGGSLYEQYFGPGTRLTVT.

The chain uses TRBV18 and TRBJ1-1; 7 bases fit TRBD1. CDR1 is KGHSH and CDR2 is LQKENI in the germline V gene. CDR3 size: 14 residues. After removal of 4 bases from V and 0 bases from J, the junction contained 2 bases not matched to a gene. The CDR3 bases are TGTGCCAGCTCACTGGACAGGTTGAACACTGAAGCTTTCTTT. It codes for CASSLDRLNTEAFF.

Points on this clone: Distinct nucleotide sequences in the sample also encode this CDR3. The chain links TRBV10-3 to TRBJ2-7, with D unresolved. Trimming removed 0 bases from V and 4 bases from J, with 4 bases in between. The germline V gene has CDR1 ENHRY and CDR2 SYGVKD. The CDR3 contains 12 residues. CDR3 loop: CAISESRYEQYF. CDR3 DNA sequence: TGTGCCATCAGTGAGTCTAGATACGAGCAGTACTTC.

The chain joins TRBV7-9 to TRBJ2-3, with D uncertain. CDR3 length: 16 amino acids. V dropped 0 bases and J dropped 0 bases, with 10 bases sitting between them. Per the germline V gene, CDR1 is SEHNR and CDR2 is FQNEAQ (reference sequence). CDR3 DNA: TGTGCCAGCAGCTTAGCGCTCAGCCTGAGCACAGATACGCAGTATTTT. It translates to CASSLALSLSTDTQYF.

The rearrangement uses TRBV7-2 and TRBJ2-2; possible D gene TRBD1, 5 bases. V was trimmed by 2 bases and J by 1 base, leaving 11 bases between them. Germline V gives CDR1 SGHTA, CDR2 FQGNSA. The CDR3 extends over 16 amino acids. CDR3: CASSLNGRVNTGELFF. CDR3 coding DNA: TGTGCCAGCAGCTTAAATGGCAGGGTGAACACCGGGGAGCTGTTTTTT.

This clone occurred once. The rearrangement uses TRBV30 and TRBJ1-5; no firm D call. This CDR3 has 15 amino acids. CDR1 and CDR2 from the germline V gene are GTSNPN and SVGIG (reference sequence). V lost 2 bases and J 1 base, leaving 12 bases between the germline ends. The CDR3 sequence is CAWSRNRWSNQPQHF. The CDR3 DNA reads as TGTGCCTGGAGTAGGAACAGATGGAGCAATCAGCCCCAGCATTTT.

The genes are TRBV15 and TRBJ2-5; D is possibly TRBD2 (7 bases). The V end lost 4 bases, the J end lost 4 bases, and 13 bases lay between the germline ends. CDR3 length: 14 amino acids. The V gene's germline CDR1 is LNHNV and CDR2 YYDKDF (reference sequence). The CDR3: CATSIGGAGETQYF. Written as DNA, the CDR3 is TGTGCCACCAGCATAGGGGGGGCCGGAGAGACCCAGTACTTC.

The chain couples TRBV4-1 to TRBJ2-7, with D perhaps TRBD1 or TRBD2 (6 bases each). The CDR3 length is 16 residues. Deletions cut 0 bases from V and 0 bases from J, with 12 bases between. CDR1 is MGHRA and CDR2 is YSYEKL in the germline V gene. CDR3: CASSQESRGLSYEQYF. CDR3 DNA: TGCGCCAGCAGCCAAGAGTCCAGGGGACTCTCCTACGAGCAGTACTTC.

The chain has TRBV19 and TRBJ1-4; tentative D call: TRBD1 (6 bases). V shed 5 bases and J shed 3 bases, with 7 bases lying between them. The CDR3 runs 13 residues. Germline V CDR1 and CDR2: LNHDA, SQIVND (reference sequence). CDR3 coding DNA: TGTGCCAGTAGTGGACAGTCTAATGAAAAACTGTTTTTT. It translates to CASSGQSNEKLFF.